One sample yielded the 26 T cell receptor beta chains listed below, sequenced in a study of cytomegalovirus exposure and HLA in healthy donors. The PCR had 60 Vbeta and 13 Jbeta primers. Sequencing used immunoSEQ multiplex PCR; TCRdb keeps in-frame clones, though not all of them. The sample consists of about 160,000 clones, 85% of them appearing once. The specimen sequenced was PBMCs. These receptors were taken from a boy aged 2-15 years in good health and CMV-seronegative.

This clone was seen once. The gene calls are TRBV10-3 and TRBJ2-1, with TRBD2 matching 8 bases. Germline V lookup: CDR1 ENHRY, CDR2 SYGVKD. The V and J ends lost 7 bases and 5 bases, in that order; junction bases with no gene match: 13. This CDR3 has 16 residues. As DNA, the CDR3 is TGTGCCATCAACACCCGGCCGGGACTAGGTGACAATGAGCAGTTCTTC. Encoded protein: CAINTRPGLGDNEQFF.

A single count supports this clone. CDR3 in DNA: TGTGCCAGCAGCTTGGGACAGGGCGAGCAGTACGTC. It translates to CASSLGQGEQYV. The J gene is TRBJ2-7, the V gene TRBV5-6; 7 nucleotides align to TRBD1. Germline CDR1 reads SGHDT; CDR2 reads YYEEEE. Losses at the gene ends were 0 bases for V and 6 bases for J; bases not matched to a gene: 0. The CDR3 runs to 12 residues.

The sample holds a few counts of this clone. The chain employs TRBV5-1 and TRBJ1-1; the D gene is possibly TRBD1 (5 bases). Germline CDR1 SGHRS, CDR2 YFSETQ. Trimming left V 2 bases short and J 4 bases short, with 9 bases between. The CDR3 totals 13 residues. In DNA form, the CDR3 reads TGCGCCAGCAGCTTCCCGGGGGGCACTGAAGCTTTCTTT. It translates to CASSFPGGTEAFF.

This sequence joins TRBV7-9 and TRBJ1-2; 12 bases map to TRBD1. The germline CDR1 and CDR2 sequences are SEHNR and FQNEAQ (reference sequence). The CDR3 is 14 residues long. Losses at the gene ends were 4 bases for V and 8 bases for J; bases not matched to a gene: 5. The CDR3 DNA reads as TGTGCCAGCAGCTCCCGGGACAGGGGGCGAGGCTACACCTTC. It is translated as CASSSRDRGRGYTF.

This rearrangement joins TRBV2 to TRBJ2-7; TRBD1 matches at 7 bases. The CDR3 is 16 amino acids. CDR1 is SNHLY, CDR2 FYNNEI, per germline. V trimming: 6 bases; J trimming: 2 bases; junction bases outside the gene matches: 13. CDR3 in amino acids: CASSPLRDSLTYEQYF. The CDR3 DNA reads TGTGCCAGCAGCCCCCTCCGGGACAGCCTAACCTACGAGCAGTACTTC. The variable domain in full, with the rest retrieved from reference TRBV2 and TRBJ2-7, is EPEVTQTPSHQVTQMGQEVILRCVPISNHLYFYWYRQILGQKVEFLVSFYNNEISEKSEIFDDQFSVERPDGSNFTLKIRSTKLEDSAMYFCASSPLRDSLTYEQYFGPGTRLTVT.

The V call is TRBV9, the J call TRBJ2-5; 9 bases are shared with TRBD1. Losses at the gene ends were 2 bases for V and 2 bases for J; bases not matched to a gene: 7. Germline V gene lookup returns CDR1 SGDLS and CDR2 YYNGEE. The CDR3 has 16 residues. DNA of the CDR3: TGTGCCAGCAGCGTGGGAGGGGGACAGGGTCAAGAGACCCAGTACTTC. Amino acids: CASSVGGGQGQETQYF.

This chain uses TRBV5-1 with TRBJ2-1; 8 bases fit TRBD2. Losses at the gene ends were 5 bases for V and 6 bases for J; bases not matched to a gene: 4. This CDR3 is built from 13 residues. Germline V gene data show CDR1 as SGHRS and CDR2 as YFSETQ. DNA for the CDR3: TGCGCCAGCAGACTAGCGGTAGTCAATGAGCAGTTCTTC. Translation gives CASRLAVVNEQFF.

The chain recombines TRBV28 with TRBJ1-6; D gene uncertain. The germline V gene encodes CDR1 MDHEN and CDR2 SYDVKM. CDR3 length equals 13 residues. V was trimmed by 6 bases and J by 9 bases, leaving 12 bases between them. The CDR3 region has the DNA TGTGCCAGCAGCCCAGTCGGGGTTTCACCCCTCCACTTT. It specifies CASSPVGVSPLHF. Complete variable domain (other parts from reference TRBV28 and TRBJ1-6): DVKVTQSSRYLVKRTGEKVFLECVQDMDHENMFWYRQDPGLGLRLIYFSYDVKMKEKGDIPEGYSVSREKKERFSLILESASTNQTSMYLCASSPVGVSPLHFGNGTRLTVT.

The rearrangement joins TRBV5-4 to TRBJ1-1, with D hard to call. V dropped 2 bases and J dropped 1 base, with 9 bases sitting between them. This CDR3 has 14 amino acids. Germline lookup yields CDR1 SGHNT and CDR2 YYREEE (reference sequence). CDR3 sequence: CASSFRRENTEAFF. CDR3 DNA sequence: TGTGCCAGCAGCTTCCGACGGGAGAACACTGAAGCTTTCTTT.

The CDR3 DNA sequence: TGTGCCAGCAGCCTCGAGTCCGGCTACGAGCAGTACTTC. Translation: CASSLESGYEQYF. J is TRBJ2-7 and V is TRBV6-5; D is ambiguous. CDR1 and CDR2 (germline): MNHEY, SVGAGI. The CDR3 totals 13 residues. Between the trimmed V and J ends, which lost 6 bases and 3 bases, there was a span of 12 bases.

The gene calls are TRBV29-1 and TRBJ2-7; 10 bases align to TRBD1. The length of the CDR3 is 14 residues. With V trimmed by 6 bases and J by 3 bases, 8 bases remained unmatched. CDR1 SQVTM and CDR2 ANQGSEA come from the germline V gene. Here the CDR3 reads CSVTGTGVSYEQYF. The CDR3 DNA reads as TGCAGCGTCACCGGGACAGGGGTAAGCTACGAGCAGTACTTC.

The chain has TRBV5-1 and TRBJ2-1; 10 bases are shared with TRBD1. The germline V gene has CDR1 SGHRS and CDR2 YFSETQ. CDR3 length equals 19 residues. V gave up 5 bases and J gave up 2 bases; unmatched junction bases: 16. The CDR3 is CASSPTGTGALPPYNEQFF. The CDR3 nucleotides read TGCGCCAGCAGTCCCACCGGGACAGGGGCCCTTCCCCCCTACAATGAGCAGTTCTTC. Full variable domain (missing parts from reference TRBV5-1 and TRBJ2-1): KAGVTQTPRYLIKTRGQQVTLSCSPISGHRSVSWYQQTPGQGLQFLFEYFSETQRNKGNFPGRFSGRQFSNSRSEMNVSTLELGDSALYLCASSPTGTGALPPYNEQFFGPGTRLTVL.

The V call is TRBV28, the J call TRBJ1-2, with D perhaps TRBD1 (5 bases). Germline-derived CDR1 and CDR2 are MDHEN and SYDVKM. V was trimmed by 1 base and J by 0 bases, leaving 18 bases between them. The CDR3 has 18 amino acids. CDR3 coding DNA: TGTGCCAGCAGTTTATCCGCGACAGTGGGGAAAACTAACTATGGCTACACCTTC. As protein: CASSLSATVGKTNYGYTF.

V and J are TRBV7-6 and TRBJ2-7; D not certain. V gave up 0 bases and J gave up 3 bases, with 6 bases separating them. This CDR3 is 13 amino acids long. The V gene's germline CDR1 is SGHVS and CDR2 FNYEAQ. CDR3 DNA: TGTGCCAGCAGCTTAGCGTGGAACTACGAGCAGTACGTC. As protein: CASSLAWNYEQYV.

The CDR3 loop reads CASSVGASYEQYV. CDR3 bases: TGTGCCAGCAGTGTGGGGGCGTCCTACGAGCAGTACGTC. The chain employs TRBV6-1 and TRBJ2-7; D might be TRBD1 (6 bases). CDR1 MNHNS and CDR2 SASEGT come from the germline V gene. With 4 bases removed from V and 1 base from J, the gap between germline ends came to 8 bases. The CDR3 sequence is 13 residues long.

V gene TRBV5-4 combines with J gene TRBJ2-1; D remains ambiguous. The CDR3 totals 16 residues. V was clipped by 4 bases and J by 1 base, with 15 bases between them. CDR1 is SGHNT and CDR2 is YYREEE in the germline V gene (reference sequence). The CDR3 nucleotides are TGTGCCAGCAGCCCAGAGGTGTCGGATTCCTACAATGAGCAGTTCTTC. Translation: CASSPEVSDSYNEQFF.

The rearrangement uses TRBV5-1 and TRBJ1-6; no firm D call. The CDR3 consists of 14 residues. CDR1 SGHRS and CDR2 YFSETQ come from the germline V gene. V dropped 4 bases and J dropped 7 bases, with 12 bases sitting between them. The CDR3 is CASSTRERNSPLHF. In DNA form, the CDR3 reads TGCGCCAGCAGCACGAGGGAACGGAATTCACCCCTCCACTTT.

V gene TRBV7-9 combines with J gene TRBJ1-1; 9 positions agree with TRBD1. Losses at the gene ends were 3 bases for V and 4 bases for J; bases not matched to a gene: 9. CDR1 is SEHNR, CDR2 FQNEAQ, per germline (reference sequence). CDR3 size: 16 residues. CDR3 region: CASSLGPGQGFTEAFF. In nucleotides, the CDR3 is TGTGCCAGCAGCTTGGGCCCGGGACAGGGATTCACTGAAGCTTTCTTT.

The rearrangement uses TRBV27 and TRBJ2-7; D not resolved. V was trimmed by 2 bases and J by 0 bases, leaving 11 bases between them. Germline CDR1 MNHEY, CDR2 SMNVEV (reference sequence). This CDR3 is built from 15 residues. The CDR3 nucleotides read TGTGCCAGCAGTTTAAGCTTCATGAGCTCCTACGAGCAGTACTTC. It encodes CASSLSFMSSYEQYF.

This chain connects TRBV19 to TRBJ1-1; TRBD1 might be the D (6 bases). Germline CDR1 reads LNHDA; CDR2 reads SQIVND (reference sequence). The CDR3 spans 14 residues. Trimming cost V 8 bases and J 4 bases, with 17 bases left between them. Here the CDR3 reads CASGLQGSGTEAFF. CDR3 sequence (DNA): TGTGCCAGTGGCCTACAGGGCTCCGGCACTGAAGCTTTCTTT.

The chain is built from TRBV4-1 and TRBJ2-1; D not resolved. This CDR3 is built from 14 residues. From germline, CDR1 is MGHRA and CDR2 YSYEKL. Trimming took off 1 base at V and 6 bases at J, with 10 bases between the two ends. The CDR3 region has the DNA TGCGCCAGCAGCCAAGTAGACTTAACCAATGAGCAGTTCTTC. Residues: CASSQVDLTNEQFF.

This clone was recorded a few times. The J gene is TRBJ1-6, the V gene TRBV10-3; no definite D call. This CDR3 comprises 15 residues. The V end lost 5 bases, the J end lost 0 bases, and 8 bases lay between the germline ends. Germline assignment: CDR1 ENHRY and CDR2 SYGVKD. CDR3 sequence (DNA): TGTGCCATCAGTCTAATGAGCTCCTATAATTCACCCCTCCACTTT. Translation gives CAISLMSSYNSPLHF.

V is TRBV9 and J is TRBJ2-2; maybe TRBD2 (5 bases). CDR3 length equals 16 residues. Trimming shortened V by 4 bases and J by 6 bases, and 19 bases separated the two germline ends. Germline V gene sequence: CDR1 SGDLS, CDR2 YYNGEE. CDR3 amino acids: CASSPLSSLGSGELFF. The CDR3 DNA reads as TGTGCCAGCAGCCCGTTATCTAGCTTAGGTTCCGGGGAGCTGTTTTTT.

The rearrangement links TRBV7-9 to TRBJ1-1, with D perhaps TRBD1 (6 bases). Trimming removed 4 bases from V and 3 bases from J, with 15 bases in between. The CDR3 has 15 amino acids. Germline V lookup: CDR1 SEHNR, CDR2 FQNEAQ (reference sequence). The CDR3 sequence is CASSWGGREYTEAFF. The CDR3 region has the DNA TGTGCCAGCAGCTGGGGGGGCCGGGAGTACACTGAAGCTTTCTTT.

The chain couples TRBV7-4 to TRBJ2-7; 11 nucleotides match TRBD1. V shed 5 bases and J 1 base; nucleotides not matched to a gene: 10. The CDR3 covers 17 residues. CDR1 is SGHVT, CDR2 SQSDAQ, per germline. DNA of the CDR3: TGTGCCAGCAGCATATGGAGAGGGGACAGGGGGTCCTACGAGCAGTACGTC. Its protein is CASSIWRGDRGSYEQYV.

The genes are TRBV7-3 and TRBJ2-7, with 7 positions matching TRBD2. Germline trimming cut 5 bases from V and 4 bases from J; bases unmatched to any gene: 5. The CDR3 runs to 13 residues. Germline V lookup: CDR1 SGHTA, CDR2 FQGTGA. The CDR3 nucleotides are TGTGCCAGCAGCCCCGGGCGGGAGTACGAGCAGTACTTC. As protein: CASSPGREYEQYF.